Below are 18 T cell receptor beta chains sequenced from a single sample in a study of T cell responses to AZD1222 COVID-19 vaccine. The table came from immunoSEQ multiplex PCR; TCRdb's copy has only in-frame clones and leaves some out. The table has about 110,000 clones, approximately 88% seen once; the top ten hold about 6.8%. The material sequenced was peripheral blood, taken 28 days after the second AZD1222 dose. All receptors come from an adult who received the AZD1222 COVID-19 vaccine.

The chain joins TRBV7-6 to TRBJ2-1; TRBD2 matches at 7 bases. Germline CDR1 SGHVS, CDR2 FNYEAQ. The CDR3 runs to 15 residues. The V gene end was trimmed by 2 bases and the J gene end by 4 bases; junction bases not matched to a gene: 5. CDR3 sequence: CASSLTTSPYNEQFF. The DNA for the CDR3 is TGTGCCAGCAGCTTAACGACTAGCCCGTACAATGAGCAGTTCTTC.

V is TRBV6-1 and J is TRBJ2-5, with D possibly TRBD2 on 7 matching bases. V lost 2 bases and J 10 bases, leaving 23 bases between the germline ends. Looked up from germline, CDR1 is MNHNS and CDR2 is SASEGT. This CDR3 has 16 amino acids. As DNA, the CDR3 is TGTGCCAGCAGTGAATGGATTACCGGGGCGGGGGCCCACCAGTACTTC. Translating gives CASSEWITGAGAHQYF.

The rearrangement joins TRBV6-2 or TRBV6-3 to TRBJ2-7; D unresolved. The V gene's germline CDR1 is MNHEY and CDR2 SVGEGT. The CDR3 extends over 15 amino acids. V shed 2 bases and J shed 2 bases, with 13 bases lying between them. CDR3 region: CASSYGPALPYEQYF. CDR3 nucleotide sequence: TGTGCCAGCAGTTACGGGCCAGCTCTTCCCTACGAGCAGTACTTC.

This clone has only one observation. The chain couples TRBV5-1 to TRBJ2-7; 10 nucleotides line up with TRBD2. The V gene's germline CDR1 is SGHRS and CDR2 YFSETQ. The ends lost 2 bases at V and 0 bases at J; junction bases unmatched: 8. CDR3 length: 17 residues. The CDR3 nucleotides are TGCGCCAGCAGCTTCGGTAGCGGGGGGACCAGCTCCTACGAGCAGTACTTC. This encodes CASSFGSGGTSSYEQYF.

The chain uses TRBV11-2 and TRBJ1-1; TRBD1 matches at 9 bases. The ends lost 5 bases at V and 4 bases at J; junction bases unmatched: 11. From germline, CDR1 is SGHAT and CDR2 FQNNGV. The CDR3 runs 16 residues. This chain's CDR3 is CASSTGTGKVFTEAFF. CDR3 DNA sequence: TGTGCCAGCAGCACTGGGACAGGGAAGGTGTTCACTGAAGCTTTCTTT.

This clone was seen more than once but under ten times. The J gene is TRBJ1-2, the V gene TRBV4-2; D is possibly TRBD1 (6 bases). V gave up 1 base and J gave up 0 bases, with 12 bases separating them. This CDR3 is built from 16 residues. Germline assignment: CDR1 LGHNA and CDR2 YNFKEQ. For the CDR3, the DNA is TGTGCCAGCAGCCAAGCGGCGACAGGATCTAACTATGGCTACACCTTC. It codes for CASSQAATGSNYGYTF.

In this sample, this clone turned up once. The CDR3 here is CASSLIGTGELFF. CDR3 nucleotide sequence: TGTGCCAGCAGCTTGATAGGAACCGGGGAGCTGTTTTTT. V is TRBV11-2 and J is TRBJ2-2; D call uncertain. Germline V gene lookup returns CDR1 SGHAT and CDR2 FQNNGV. The CDR3 is made up of 13 amino acids. Deletions cut 3 bases from V and 5 bases from J, with 7 bases between.

The CDR3 region has the DNA TGTGCCAGCAGCTTTAGCGCAGATACGCAGTATTTT. It is translated as CASSFSADTQYF. The J gene is TRBJ2-3, the V gene TRBV7-2; perhaps TRBD2 as D (5 bases). The CDR3 is 12 amino acids. V was clipped by 3 bases and J by 4 bases, with 5 bases between them. CDR1 is SGHTA and CDR2 is FQGNSA in the germline V gene.

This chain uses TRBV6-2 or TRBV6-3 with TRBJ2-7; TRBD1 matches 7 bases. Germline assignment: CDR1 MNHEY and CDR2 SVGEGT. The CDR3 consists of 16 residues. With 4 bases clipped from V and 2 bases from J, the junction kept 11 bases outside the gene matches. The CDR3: CASSWHRDSVTYEQYF. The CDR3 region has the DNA TGTGCCAGCAGTTGGCACCGGGACAGCGTTACCTACGAGCAGTACTTC.

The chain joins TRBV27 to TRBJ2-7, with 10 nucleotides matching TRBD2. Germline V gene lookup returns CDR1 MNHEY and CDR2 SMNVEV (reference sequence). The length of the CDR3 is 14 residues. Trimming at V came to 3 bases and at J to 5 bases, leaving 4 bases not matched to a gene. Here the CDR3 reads CASSFSGGANEQYF. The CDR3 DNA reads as TGTGCCAGCAGTTTCAGCGGGGGGGCGAACGAGCAGTACTTC.

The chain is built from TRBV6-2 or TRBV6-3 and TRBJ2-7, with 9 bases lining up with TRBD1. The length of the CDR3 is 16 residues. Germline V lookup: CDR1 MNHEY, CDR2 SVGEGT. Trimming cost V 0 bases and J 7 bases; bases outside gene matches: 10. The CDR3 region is CASSYSGTGNWVEQYF. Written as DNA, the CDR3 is TGTGCCAGCAGTTACTCTGGGACAGGGAATTGGGTTGAGCAGTACTTC.

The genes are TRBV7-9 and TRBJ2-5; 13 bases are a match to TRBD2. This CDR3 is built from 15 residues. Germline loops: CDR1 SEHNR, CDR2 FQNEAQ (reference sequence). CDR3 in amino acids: CAPAALAGGLETQYF. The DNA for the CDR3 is TGTGCTCCCGCGGCACTAGCGGGGGGGTTGGAGACCCAGTACTTC.

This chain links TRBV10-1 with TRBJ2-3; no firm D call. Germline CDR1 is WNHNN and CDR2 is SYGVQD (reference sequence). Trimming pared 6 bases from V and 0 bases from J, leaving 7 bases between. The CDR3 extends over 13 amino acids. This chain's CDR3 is CASSMDSTDTQYF. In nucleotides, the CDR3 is TGCGCCAGCAGCATGGACAGCACAGATACGCAGTATTTT.

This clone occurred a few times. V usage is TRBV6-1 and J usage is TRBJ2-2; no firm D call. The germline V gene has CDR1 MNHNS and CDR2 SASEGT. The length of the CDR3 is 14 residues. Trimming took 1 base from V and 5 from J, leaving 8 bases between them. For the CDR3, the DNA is TGTGCCAGCAGTGAAGGAATTCAGACCGGGGAGCTGTTTTTT. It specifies CASSEGIQTGELFF.

In nucleotides, the CDR3 is TGTGCCAGCAGTTCTACCCGCAATCAGCCCCAGCATTTT. This gives the protein CASSSTRNQPQHF. The chain employs TRBV28 and TRBJ1-5; D unclear. V was clipped by 4 bases and J by 2 bases, with 6 bases between them. This CDR3 comprises 13 residues. Germline values: CDR1 MDHEN, CDR2 SYDVKM.

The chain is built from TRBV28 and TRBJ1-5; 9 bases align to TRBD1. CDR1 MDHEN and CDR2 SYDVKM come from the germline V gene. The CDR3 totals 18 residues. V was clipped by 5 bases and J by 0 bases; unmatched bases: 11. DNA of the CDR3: TGTGCCAGCAGTGGACACAGGGGGCGCCGCCTTAGCAATCAGCCCCAGCATTTT. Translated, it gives CASSGHRGRRLSNQPQHF.

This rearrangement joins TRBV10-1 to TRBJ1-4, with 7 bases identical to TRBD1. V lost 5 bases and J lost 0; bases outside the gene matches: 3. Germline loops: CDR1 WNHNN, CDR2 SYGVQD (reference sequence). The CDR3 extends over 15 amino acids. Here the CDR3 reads CASSSGQSTNEKLFF. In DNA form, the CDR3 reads TGCGCCAGCAGTTCGGGACAGTCAACTAATGAAAAACTGTTTTTT.

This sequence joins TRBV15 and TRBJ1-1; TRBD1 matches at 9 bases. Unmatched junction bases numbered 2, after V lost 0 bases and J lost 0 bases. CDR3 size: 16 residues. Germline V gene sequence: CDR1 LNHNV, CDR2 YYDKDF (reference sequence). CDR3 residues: CATSRERTGVNTEAFF. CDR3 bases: TGTGCCACCAGCAGAGAACGGACAGGGGTGAACACTGAAGCTTTCTTT.